The clone carrying this T cell receptor beta chain was picked up a small number of times. Measured with immunoSEQ multiplex PCR; TCRdb has only the in-frame clones, and not every one. The sample yields approximately 190,000 clones, 85% to 90% seen once. These data originate in a study of blood T cell repertoires in COVID-19. Germline V gene lookup returns CDR1 DFQATT and CDR2 SNEGSKA (reference sequence). This CDR3 is built from 14 residues. The germline V and J ends were trimmed by 3 bases and 9 bases, with 18 bases remaining between them. V gene TRBV20-1 combines with J gene TRBJ2-1, with D possibly TRBD2 on 5 matching bases. The sequence was obtained from a man aged 80 or over with acute or convalescent COVID-19. The sample was peripheral blood. The CDR3 loop reads CSASPPPSSAEQFF. CDR3 nucleotides: TGCAGTGCTAGTCCTCCCCCTAGCTCGGCTGAGCAGTTCTTC.